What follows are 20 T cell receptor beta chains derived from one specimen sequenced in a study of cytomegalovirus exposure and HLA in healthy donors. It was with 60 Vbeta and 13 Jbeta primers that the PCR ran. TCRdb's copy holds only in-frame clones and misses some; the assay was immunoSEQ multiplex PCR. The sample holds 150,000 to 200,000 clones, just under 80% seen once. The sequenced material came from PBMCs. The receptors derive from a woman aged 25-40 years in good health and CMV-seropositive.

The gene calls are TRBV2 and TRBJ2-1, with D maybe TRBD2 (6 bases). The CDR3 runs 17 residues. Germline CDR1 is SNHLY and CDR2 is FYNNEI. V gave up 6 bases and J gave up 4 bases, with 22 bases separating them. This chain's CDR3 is CASSELRETAGYNEQFF. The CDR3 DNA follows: TGTGCCAGCAGCGAGCTTCGGGAGACAGCAGGATACAATGAGCAGTTCTTC.

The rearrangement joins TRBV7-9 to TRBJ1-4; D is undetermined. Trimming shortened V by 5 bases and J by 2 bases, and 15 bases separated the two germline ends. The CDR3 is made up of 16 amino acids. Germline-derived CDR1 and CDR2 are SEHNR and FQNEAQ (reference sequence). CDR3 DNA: TGTGCCAGCAGCCAGCCCACGGGTCGGACTAATGAAAAACTGTTTTTT. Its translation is CASSQPTGRTNEKLFF.

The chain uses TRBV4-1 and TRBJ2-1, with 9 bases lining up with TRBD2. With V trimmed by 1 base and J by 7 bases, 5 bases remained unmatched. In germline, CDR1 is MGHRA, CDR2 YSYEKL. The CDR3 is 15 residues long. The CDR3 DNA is TGCGCCAGCAGCCAAGTTAGCGGGGGAAGGAATGAGCAGTTCTTC. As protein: CASSQVSGGRNEQFF.

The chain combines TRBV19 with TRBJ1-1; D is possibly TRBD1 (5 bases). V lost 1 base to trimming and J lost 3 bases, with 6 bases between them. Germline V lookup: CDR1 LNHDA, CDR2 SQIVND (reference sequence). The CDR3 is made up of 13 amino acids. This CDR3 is CASSIGRDTEAFF. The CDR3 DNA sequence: TGTGCCAGTAGTATAGGCAGGGACACTGAAGCTTTCTTT. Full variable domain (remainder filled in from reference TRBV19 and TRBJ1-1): DGGITQSPKYLFRKEGQNVTLSCEQNLNHDAMYWYRQDPGQGLRLIYYSQIVNDFQKGDIAEGYSVSREKKESFPLTVTSAQKNPTAFYLCASSIGRDTEAFFGQGTRLTVV.

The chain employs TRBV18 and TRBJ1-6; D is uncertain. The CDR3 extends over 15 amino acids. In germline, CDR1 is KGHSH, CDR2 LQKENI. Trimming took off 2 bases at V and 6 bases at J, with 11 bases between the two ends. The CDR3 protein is CASSPISGTNSPLHF. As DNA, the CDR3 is TGTGCCAGCTCACCAATCAGCGGAACTAATTCACCCCTCCACTTT.

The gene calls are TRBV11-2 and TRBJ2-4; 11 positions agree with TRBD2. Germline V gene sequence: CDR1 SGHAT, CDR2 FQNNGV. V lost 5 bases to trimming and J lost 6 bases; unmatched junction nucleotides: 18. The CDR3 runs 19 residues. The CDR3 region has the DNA TGTGCCAGCAGCCAACCACCAATAGCGGGGGGGATCCGGCGAAACATTCAGTACTTC. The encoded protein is CASSQPPIAGGIRRNIQYF.

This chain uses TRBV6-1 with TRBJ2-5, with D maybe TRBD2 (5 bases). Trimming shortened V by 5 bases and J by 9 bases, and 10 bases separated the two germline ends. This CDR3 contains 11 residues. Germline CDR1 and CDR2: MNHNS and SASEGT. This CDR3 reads CASSLRLSQYF. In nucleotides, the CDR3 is TGTGCCAGCAGTTTACGACTATCCCAGTACTTC.

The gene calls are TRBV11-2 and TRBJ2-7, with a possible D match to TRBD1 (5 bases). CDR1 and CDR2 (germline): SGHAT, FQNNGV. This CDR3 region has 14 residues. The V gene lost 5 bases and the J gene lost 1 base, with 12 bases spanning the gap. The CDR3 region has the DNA TGTGCCAGCAGCCCACTAACAGGTTCCTACGAGCAGTACTTC. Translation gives CASSPLTGSYEQYF.

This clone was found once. The CDR3 sequence is CASSQGRAYSNQPQHF. DNA of the CDR3: TGCGCCAGCAGCCAAGGCAGGGCTTATAGCAATCAGCCCCAGCATTTT. The chain uses TRBV4-1 and TRBJ1-5, with D possibly being TRBD1 (5 bases). This CDR3 has 16 amino acids. V shed 1 base and J shed 0 bases, with 10 bases lying between them. Germline assignment: CDR1 MGHRA and CDR2 YSYEKL.

The CDR3 coding sequence is TGTGCCAGCAGCCCCAGGGTTGGGACGGGAGCGAACACTGAAGCTTTCTTT. Protein sequence: CASSPRVGTGANTEAFF. The V and J genes are TRBV27 and TRBJ1-1, with D tentatively TRBD1 (5 bases). V gave up 6 bases and J gave up 1 base, with 21 bases separating them. The CDR3 is 17 amino acids. Germline CDR1 MNHEY, CDR2 SMNVEV (reference sequence).

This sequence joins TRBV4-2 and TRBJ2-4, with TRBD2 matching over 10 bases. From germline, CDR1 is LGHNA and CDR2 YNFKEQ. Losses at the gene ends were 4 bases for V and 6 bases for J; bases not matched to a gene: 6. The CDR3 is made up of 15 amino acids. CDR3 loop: CASSRRLAGGNIQYF. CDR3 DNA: TGTGCCAGCAGCCGCCGACTAGCGGGCGGAAACATTCAGTACTTC.

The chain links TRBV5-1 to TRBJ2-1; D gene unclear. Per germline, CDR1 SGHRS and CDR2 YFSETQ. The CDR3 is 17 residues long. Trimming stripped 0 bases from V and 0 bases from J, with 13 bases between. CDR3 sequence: CASSLVSGAVSYNEQFF. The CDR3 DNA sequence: TGCGCCAGCAGCTTGGTTTCCGGAGCAGTCTCCTACAATGAGCAGTTCTTC.

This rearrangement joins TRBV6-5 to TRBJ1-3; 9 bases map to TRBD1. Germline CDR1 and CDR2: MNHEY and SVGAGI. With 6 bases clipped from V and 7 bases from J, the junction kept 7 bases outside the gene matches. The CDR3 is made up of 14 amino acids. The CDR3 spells CASSRTGGMNTIYF. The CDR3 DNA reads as TGTGCCAGCAGCCGTACAGGGGGCATGAACACCATATATTTT.

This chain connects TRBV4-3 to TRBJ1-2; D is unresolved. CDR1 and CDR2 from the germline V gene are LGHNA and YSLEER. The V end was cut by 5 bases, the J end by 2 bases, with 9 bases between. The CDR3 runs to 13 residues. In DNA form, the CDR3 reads TGCGCCAGCAGCACACGGGGAAACTATGGCTACACCTTC. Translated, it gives CASSTRGNYGYTF.

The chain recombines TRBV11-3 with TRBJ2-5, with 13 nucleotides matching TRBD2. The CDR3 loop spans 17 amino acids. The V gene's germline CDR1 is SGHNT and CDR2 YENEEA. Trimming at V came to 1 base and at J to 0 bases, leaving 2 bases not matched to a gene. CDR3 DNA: TGTGCCAGCAGCTTAGGAGGGACTAGCGGGAACCAAGAGACCCAGTACTTC. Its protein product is CASSLGGTSGNQETQYF.

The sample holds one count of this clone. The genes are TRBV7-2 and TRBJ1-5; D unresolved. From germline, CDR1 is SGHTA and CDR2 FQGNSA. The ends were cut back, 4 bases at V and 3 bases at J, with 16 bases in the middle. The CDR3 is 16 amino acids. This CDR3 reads CASSSNLRLDNQPQHF. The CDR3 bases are TGTGCCAGCAGCTCTAACCTGCGCCTCGACAATCAGCCCCAGCATTTT.

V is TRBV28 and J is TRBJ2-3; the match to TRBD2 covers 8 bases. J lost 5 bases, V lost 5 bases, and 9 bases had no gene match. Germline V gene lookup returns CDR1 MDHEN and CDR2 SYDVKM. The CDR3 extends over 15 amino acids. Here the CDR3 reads CASSPTESGRDTQYF. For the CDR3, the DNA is TGTGCCAGCAGTCCCACTGAAAGCGGGAGAGATACGCAGTATTTT.

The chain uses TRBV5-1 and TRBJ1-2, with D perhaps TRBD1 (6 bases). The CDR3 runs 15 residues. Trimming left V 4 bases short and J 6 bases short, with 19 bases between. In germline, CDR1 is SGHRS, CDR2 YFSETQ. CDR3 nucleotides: TGCGCCAGCAGCCCCTTACCCGGGGGGGGCGATGGCTACACCTTC. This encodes CASSPLPGGGDGYTF. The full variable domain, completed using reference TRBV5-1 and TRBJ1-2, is KAGVTQTPRYLIKTRGQQVTLSCSPISGHRSVSWYQQTPGQGLQFLFEYFSETQRNKGNFPGRFSGRQFSNSRSEMNVSTLELGDSALYLCASSPLPGGGDGYTFGSGTRLTVV.

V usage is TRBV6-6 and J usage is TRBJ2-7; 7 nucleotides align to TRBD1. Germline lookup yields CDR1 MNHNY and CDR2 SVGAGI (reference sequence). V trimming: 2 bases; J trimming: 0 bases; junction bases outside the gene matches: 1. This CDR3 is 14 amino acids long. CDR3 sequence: CASSYRGLSYEQYF. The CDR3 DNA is TGTGCCAGCAGTTACAGGGGGCTCTCCTACGAGCAGTACTTC.

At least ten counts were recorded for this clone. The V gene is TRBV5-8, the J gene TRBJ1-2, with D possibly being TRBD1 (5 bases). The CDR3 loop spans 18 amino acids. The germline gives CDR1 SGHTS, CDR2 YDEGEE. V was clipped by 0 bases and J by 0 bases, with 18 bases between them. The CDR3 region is CASSLESGWYMANYGYTF. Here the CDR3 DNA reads TGTGCCAGCAGCTTGGAATCAGGGTGGTATATGGCTAACTATGGCTACACCTTC.